This TCR beta chain is drawn from a study of control samples from healthy donors and cancer patients. Produced via immunoSEQ multiplex PCR; TCRdb's table is partial and in-frame only. Of around 85,000 clones listed, roughly 93% were seen once; the top ten hold 4.5% to 6%. Germline V gene lookup returns CDR1 MNHEY and CDR2 SVGEGT. The CDR3 extends over 14 amino acids. V trimming: 2 bases; J trimming: 0 bases; junction bases outside the gene matches: 0. The chain uses TRBV6-2 or TRBV6-3 and TRBJ2-7; 8 bases fit TRBD2. The sample comprised blood. The sequence came from a woman aged 18-29 years in good health. The CDR3 DNA sequence: TGTGCCAGCAGTTACACTAGCGGCTCCTACGAGCAGTACTTC. The encoded protein is CASSYTSGSYEQYF.